What follows is one T cell receptor (beta chain) and its context. Its antigen is still unknown. Base-call qualities are not available, and no considerably larger clone is one nucleotide away. The cysteine opens and the phenylalanine closes a CDR3 of 16 amino acids. The DNA shown is the 48-base CDR3, in frame from base 1. From V the trimming removes 4 bases and from J it removes 8 bases, while the gene matches leave 10 bases of the junction unaccounted for. As encoded in the germline V gene, CDR1 is KGHSH while CDR2 is LQKENI. After transplant, bone marrow was aspirated from the posterior iliac crest or from another site selected by the physician. The method was the immunoSEQ multiplex PCR assay. For most patients, genomic DNA was subjected to high-throughput TCR-beta CDR3 sequencing by Adaptive Biotechnologies. Per the authors' processing: TCR sequencing data for approximately 17 patients were retrieved from Adaptive's ImmunoSEQ software; three other patients were processed with MiXCR and VDJtools. Because the origin of CDR3 nucleotide sequences shared between donor and recipient could not be assigned, those sequences were removed. Alloreactive clones required at least 2-fold expansion over unstimulated cells and minimum CFSE-low frequency of 0.002% (template counts) or 0.001% (read counts). Clones detected in sequenced pre-transplant spleen, lymph node, or MLR CFSE-low populations of the donor or recipient were defined as mappable. The cumulative frequency of alloreactive clones was calculated as a percentage of all sequences, weighted by copy number. TCRdb stores this immuneACCESS table with in-frame sequences only. Part of the clones is absent; in the studies checked, under half of the shortfall reflects unresolved V genes, and no reason is known for the rest. The V and J calls and clone size come from that table; D and trimming were worked out from the DNA. Recorded for this sample are almost 70,000 clones; more than 90% of them occurred a single time. Roughly 6.3% of the sample comes from the top ten.

This sample was included in a study of graft-versus-host responses after intestinal transplantation (dated by TCRdb to about 2021). Notes on the research overall: Multivisceral, liver-intestinal, or isolated intestinal transplants were received by the recipients. After intestinal transplantation, graft-versus-host and host-versus-graft alloreactive T cell clones in the graft, circulation and bone marrow were tracked using bulk TCR-beta CDR3 sequencing. All recipients received anti-thymocyte globulin induction followed by maintenance tacrolimus and steroids for approximately 3 years. Of the approximately 24 intestinal transplant recipients enrolled in the cohort, one of whom was a retransplant, a few patients without pretransplant specimens were excluded. Instead of going to the commercial service, samples from a few later patients were sequenced in-house on an Illumina MiSeq and processed with MiXCR. A peak of at least 4% donor T cells among recipient peripheral blood mononuclear cells was the definition used for donor T cell macrochimerism. Alloreactive clones were identified by sequencing pre-transplant mixed lymphocyte reaction products and comparing them with unstimulated pre-transplant donor and recipient T cells.

Study-level results and caveats: GvH clones were detected in recipient bone marrow, and some of these GvH clones were observed earlier in ileal mucosa or blood, consistent with an intestinal mucosal origin. Early after transplant, declines in HvG clones were associated with peak levels of circulating GvH clones. In patients with donor T cell macrochimerism, the allografts had high GvH to HvG T cell clonal ratios. Conclusions were limited by the relatively low number and heterogeneity of intestinal transplant patients.

This material consisted of bone marrow, taken approximately 740 days after intestinal transplantation. The rearranged segments are TRBV18 and TRBJ2-1, and TRBD2 matches 11 of the central bases. This TCR derives from a human patient who received an intestinal transplant, so some T cells may come from the graft donor. For the CDR3, the sequence is CASSLLTSGSWDEQFF. The nucleotides are TGTGCCAGCTCACTCCTAACTAGCGGGAGTTGGGATGAGCAGTTCTTC.